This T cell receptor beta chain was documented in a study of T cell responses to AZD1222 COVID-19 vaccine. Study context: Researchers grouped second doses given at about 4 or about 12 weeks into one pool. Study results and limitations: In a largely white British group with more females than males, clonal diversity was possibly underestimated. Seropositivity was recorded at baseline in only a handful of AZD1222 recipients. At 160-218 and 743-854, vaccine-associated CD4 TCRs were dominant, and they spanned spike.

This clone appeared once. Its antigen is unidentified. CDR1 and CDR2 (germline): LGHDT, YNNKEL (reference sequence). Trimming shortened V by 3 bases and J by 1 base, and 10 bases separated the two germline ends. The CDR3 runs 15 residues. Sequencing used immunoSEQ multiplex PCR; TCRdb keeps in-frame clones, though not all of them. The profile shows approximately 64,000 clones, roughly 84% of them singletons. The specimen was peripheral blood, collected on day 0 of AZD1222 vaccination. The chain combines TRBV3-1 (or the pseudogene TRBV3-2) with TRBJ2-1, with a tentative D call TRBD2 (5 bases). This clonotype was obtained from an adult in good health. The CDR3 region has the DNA TGTGCCAGCAGCCAGGGGAGAATTTCCTACAATGAGCAGTTCTTC. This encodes CASSQGRISYNEQFF.